These 11 T cell receptor beta chains share one sample of origin, sequenced in a study of cytomegalovirus exposure and HLA in healthy donors. Use of 60 Vbeta and 13 Jbeta primers characterized the PCR. Measured with immunoSEQ multiplex PCR; TCRdb has only the in-frame clones, and not every one. The sample records around 150,000 clones, 71% being singletons. What was sequenced was PBMCs. All receptors come from a woman aged 25 to 39 in good health and CMV-seronegative.

This clone has a single count. The chain couples TRBV19 to TRBJ1-1, with D possibly TRBD1 on 5 matching bases. V shed 6 bases and J shed 3 bases, with 14 bases lying between them. The length of the CDR3 is 14 residues. Germline CDR1 LNHDA, CDR2 SQIVND (reference sequence). This chain's CDR3 is CASREPSGYTEAFF. The CDR3 DNA is TGTGCCAGTAGGGAACCCTCAGGGTACACTGAAGCTTTCTTT.

This chain connects TRBV7-9 to TRBJ2-7; no definite D call. This CDR3 has 12 residues. CDR1 SEHNR and CDR2 FQNEAQ come from the germline V gene (reference sequence). The V gene lost 5 bases and the J gene lost 5 bases, with 10 bases spanning the gap. In nucleotides, the CDR3 is TGTGCCAGCAGCCTCCCCCCGGACGAGCAGTACTTC. This sequence encodes CASSLPPDEQYF. Full variable domain (rest looked up from reference TRBV7-9 and TRBJ2-7): DTGVSQNPRHKITKRGQNVTFRCDPISEHNRLYWYRQTLGQGPEFLTYFQNEAQLEKSRLLSDRFSAERPKGSFSTLEIQRTEQGDSAMYLCASSLPPDEQYFGPGTRLTVT.

V usage is TRBV7-2 and J usage is TRBJ1-2; the D gene is possibly TRBD1 (6 bases). V lost 3 bases and J 7 bases, leaving 12 bases between the germline ends. The CDR3 spans 13 residues. Germline lookup yields CDR1 SGHTA and CDR2 FQGNSA. The CDR3 DNA reads TGTGCCAGCAGCTTCCTCGGGGGGCTTGGCTACACCTTC. It specifies CASSFLGGLGYTF.

This clone appeared a few times. J is TRBJ1-1 and V is TRBV10-3; no clear D gene. In germline, CDR1 is ENHRY, CDR2 SYGVKD. This CDR3 has 13 amino acids. V shed 6 bases and J shed 0 bases, with 8 bases lying between them. The CDR3 region has the DNA TGTGCCATCAGCCCCCACATGAACACTGAAGCTTTCTTT. Amino acids: CAISPHMNTEAFF.

CDR3 loop: CASSTGQGAYEQYF. CDR3 coding DNA: TGTGCCAGCAGCACAGGACAGGGGGCCTACGAGCAGTACTTC. The genes are TRBV5-6 and TRBJ2-7; 10 bases align to TRBD1. The ends lost 4 bases at V and 2 bases at J; junction bases unmatched: 3. Germline CDR1 is SGHDT and CDR2 is YYEEEE. The CDR3 is 14 residues long.

The chain joins TRBV18 to TRBJ1-3, with 8 bases fitting TRBD1. Germline values: CDR1 KGHSH, CDR2 LQKENI. V lost 8 bases, J lost 8 bases, and 5 bases stayed unmatched. The CDR3 has 12 amino acids. CDR3 nucleotides: TGTGCCAGCGGGGACAGGACGGACACCATATATTTT. It encodes CASGDRTDTIYF.

The chain employs TRBV2 and TRBJ1-5, with TRBD1 matching 8 bases. The CDR3 runs to 15 residues. Germline-derived CDR1 and CDR2 are SNHLY and FYNNEI. V was pared by 5 bases and J by 1 base, with 4 bases of the junction left unmatched. The CDR3 nucleotides are TGTGCCAGCAGTAATCAGGGGGCGAGCAATCAGCCCCAGCATTTT. The encoded protein is CASSNQGASNQPQHF.

This chain links TRBV4-2 with TRBJ1-2, with a weak D call TRBD1 (6 bases). V lost 0 bases, J lost 8 bases, and 19 bases lay in between. The V gene's germline CDR1 is LGHNA and CDR2 YNFKEQ. This CDR3 spans 16 amino acids. The DNA for the CDR3 is TGTGCCAGCAGCCAAGAAATCCACAGGGCCTGGGAGGGCTACACCTTC. Translated, it gives CASSQEIHRAWEGYTF.

CDR3 nucleotides: TGTGCCAGCAGCCAAGATTCAAAACTAGCGGGGACCACAGATACGCAGTATTTT. It encodes CASSQDSKLAGTTDTQYF. V usage is TRBV14 and J usage is TRBJ2-3, with 10 bases aligning to TRBD2. V lost 0 bases and J lost 2; bases outside the gene matches: 8. The CDR3 has 18 amino acids. CDR1 is SGHDN, CDR2 FVKESK, per germline.

This clone was counted only a few times. The genes are TRBV28 and TRBJ2-5, with 8 bases identical to TRBD1. Per germline, CDR1 MDHEN and CDR2 SYDVKM. The CDR3 is 13 amino acids. The trim removed 5 bases at V and 5 bases at J, leaving 4 bases unmatched. CDR3 coding DNA: TGTGCCAGCAGTAGGACAGGGTTTGAGACCCAGTACTTC. Protein sequence: CASSRTGFETQYF.

This clone came up a few times. The CDR3 region is CASSQRGGAGYTF. The CDR3 region has the DNA TGTGCCAGCAGCCAACGAGGCGGGGCTGGCTACACCTTC. V and J are TRBV7-3 and TRBJ1-2; possible D gene TRBD1, 5 bases. Deletions cut 5 bases from V and 7 bases from J, with 14 bases between. This CDR3 spans 13 amino acids. Per the germline V gene, CDR1 is SGHTA and CDR2 is FQGTGA.